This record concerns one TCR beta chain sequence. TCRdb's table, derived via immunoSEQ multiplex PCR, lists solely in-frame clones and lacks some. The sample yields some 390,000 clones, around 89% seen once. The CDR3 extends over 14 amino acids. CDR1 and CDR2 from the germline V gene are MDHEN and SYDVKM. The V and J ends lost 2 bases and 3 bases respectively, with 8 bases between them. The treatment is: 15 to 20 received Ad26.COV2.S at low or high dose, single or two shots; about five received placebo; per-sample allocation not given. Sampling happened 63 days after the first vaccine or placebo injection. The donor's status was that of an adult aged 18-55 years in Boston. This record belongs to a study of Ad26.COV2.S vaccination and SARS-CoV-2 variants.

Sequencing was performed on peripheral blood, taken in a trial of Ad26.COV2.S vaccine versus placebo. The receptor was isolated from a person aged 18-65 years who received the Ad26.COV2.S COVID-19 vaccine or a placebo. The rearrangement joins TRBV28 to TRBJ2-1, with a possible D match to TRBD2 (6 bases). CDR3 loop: CASSLRGNYNEQFF. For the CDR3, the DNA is TGTGCCAGCAGTTTACGGGGGAACTACAATGAGCAGTTCTTC.